This T cell receptor (beta chain) was retrieved from a study of T cell responses to AZD1222 COVID-19 vaccine. The data were produced by immunoSEQ multiplex PCR, yet TCRdb's version contains in-frame clones alone and is incomplete. The table shows about 150,000 clones, with 90% occurring only once. Study findings and constraints: Repertoire sampling happened only post peak T cell response. Baseline seropositivity occurred in only six AZD1222 recipients. There were vaccine-associated CD4 TCRs across spike, dominant at 160-218 and 743-854. Close to half of spike-specific TCRs reportedly recognize unmutated variant regions.

In germline, CDR1 is MRHNA, CDR2 SNTAGT. This CDR3 region has 15 residues. V was trimmed by 5 bases and J by 4 bases, leaving 14 bases between them. Turning to this clone: The antigen is unknown.

The clonotype was recovered from an adult in good health. The chain joins TRBV6-4 to TRBJ2-2; D gene uncertain. The sequences come from peripheral blood, collected on day 0 of AZD1222 vaccination. The CDR3 here is CASSPDSLVTGELFF. In DNA form, the CDR3 reads TGTGCCAGCAGTCCGGATAGCTTGGTCACCGGGGAGCTGTTTTTT.